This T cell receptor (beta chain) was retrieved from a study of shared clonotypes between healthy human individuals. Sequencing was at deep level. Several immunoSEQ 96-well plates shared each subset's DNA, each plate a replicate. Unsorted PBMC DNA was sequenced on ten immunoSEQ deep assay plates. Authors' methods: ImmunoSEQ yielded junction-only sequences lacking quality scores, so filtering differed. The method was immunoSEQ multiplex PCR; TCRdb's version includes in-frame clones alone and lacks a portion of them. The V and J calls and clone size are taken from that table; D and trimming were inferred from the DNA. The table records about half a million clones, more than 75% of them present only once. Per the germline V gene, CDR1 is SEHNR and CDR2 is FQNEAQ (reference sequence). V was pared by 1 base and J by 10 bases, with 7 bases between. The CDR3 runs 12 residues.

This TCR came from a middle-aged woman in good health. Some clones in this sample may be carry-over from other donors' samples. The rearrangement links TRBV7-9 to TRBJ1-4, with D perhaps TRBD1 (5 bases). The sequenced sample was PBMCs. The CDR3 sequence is CASSLGQSKLFF. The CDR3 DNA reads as TGTGCCAGCAGCTTAGGACAGTCAAAACTGTTTTTT. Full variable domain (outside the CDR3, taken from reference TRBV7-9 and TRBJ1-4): DTGVSQNPRHKITKRGQNVTFRCDPISEHNRLYWYRQTLGQGPEFLTYFQNEAQLEKSRLLSDRFSAERPKGSFSTLEIQRTEQGDSAMYLCASSLGQSKLFFGSGTQLSVL.